The entry below gives a single T cell receptor beta chain sequence along with its context. The CDR3 loop spans 15 amino acids. V was cut by 2 bases and J by 2 bases, with 13 bases left in between. CDR1 and CDR2 (germline): LNHDA, SQIVND (reference sequence). The data were produced by immunoSEQ multiplex PCR, yet TCRdb's version contains in-frame clones alone and is incomplete. The sample includes 150,000 to 200,000 clones, more than 85% seen only once; the top ten take roughly 2%. This specimen belongs to a study of blood T cell repertoires in COVID-19. The chain links TRBV19 to TRBJ2-7; possible D gene TRBD2, 5 bases. The TCR was taken from a woman in her sixties with COVID-19, enrolled during active disease. Sequencing input: peripheral blood. CDR3 in DNA: TGTGCCAGTAGTATATCGGTTCGGGGTCCCTACGAGCAGTACTTC. This gives the protein CASSISVRGPYEQYF.